This passage covers 22 T cell receptor beta chains from one sample sequenced in a study of cytomegalovirus exposure and HLA in healthy donors. PCR employed 60 Vbeta and 13 Jbeta primers. The table came from immunoSEQ multiplex PCR; TCRdb's copy has only in-frame clones and leaves some out. The profile shows 200,000 to 300,000 clones, roughly four fifths of them singletons. Sequenced material: PBMCs. The source of these receptors is a woman aged 60-70 years in good health and CMV-seropositive.

The chain links TRBV10-3 to TRBJ1-5; D ambiguous. CDR1 is ENHRY, CDR2 SYGVKD, per germline. Trimming cost V 4 bases and J 2 bases, with 12 bases left between them. This CDR3 comprises 15 residues. CDR3 coding DNA: TGTGCCATCAGTGTAGATACAGTCGGCAATCAGCCCCAGCATTTT. Its protein is CAISVDTVGNQPQHF.

This sequence joins TRBV5-4 and TRBJ1-6, with D hard to call. Germline V gives CDR1 SGHNT, CDR2 YYREEE (reference sequence). The CDR3 length is 16 residues. With 2 bases removed from V and 0 bases from J, the gap between germline ends came to 9 bases. The CDR3: CASSLKRSSYNSPLHF. Written as DNA, the CDR3 is TGTGCCAGCAGCTTAAAGCGGAGCTCCTATAATTCACCCCTCCACTTT.

The gene calls are TRBV2 and TRBJ2-1, with D maybe TRBD2 (6 bases). Trimming removed 3 bases from V and 7 bases from J, with 16 bases in between. The CDR3 is 15 residues long. CDR1 and CDR2 (germline): SNHLY, FYNNEI. CDR3 in amino acids: CASSESGRTTNEQFF. For the CDR3, the DNA is TGTGCCAGCAGTGAGTCCGGGAGAACGACGAATGAGCAGTTCTTC.

V and J are TRBV5-1 and TRBJ2-7; 7 nucleotides line up with TRBD1. The ends lost 0 bases at V and 7 bases at J; junction bases unmatched: 7. The length of the CDR3 is 14 residues. Germline-derived CDR1 and CDR2 are SGHRS and YFSETQ. CDR3 sequence: CASSLGQGVEEQYF. CDR3 coding DNA: TGCGCCAGCAGCTTGGGACAGGGTGTGGAAGAGCAGTACTTC.

The chain carries TRBV6-5 and TRBJ2-1; a possible D gene is TRBD1 (5 bases). This CDR3 is built from 14 residues. V lost 4 bases, J lost 7 bases, and 14 bases lay in between. Germline lookup yields CDR1 MNHEY and CDR2 SVGAGI. The CDR3 reads CASSSALTVNEQFF. As DNA, the CDR3 is TGTGCCAGCAGTTCCGCCTTGACAGTAAATGAGCAGTTCTTC.

The genes are TRBV5-4 and TRBJ2-7; no clear D. This CDR3 is built from 16 residues. The germline V gene has CDR1 SGHNT and CDR2 YYREEE (reference sequence). V was trimmed by 1 base and J by 0 bases, leaving 14 bases between them. The CDR3 protein is CASSLSHLTGSYEQYF. In DNA form, the CDR3 reads TGTGCCAGCAGCTTGAGCCACCTGACGGGCTCCTACGAGCAGTACTTC.

The J gene is TRBJ2-7, the V gene TRBV4-1, with 10 bases matching TRBD2. Germline-derived CDR1 and CDR2 are MGHRA and YSYEKL. V lost 0 bases, J lost 3 bases, and 14 bases stayed unmatched. The CDR3 runs to 19 residues. CDR3 in amino acids: CASSQEQSLLAGGFYEQYF. The CDR3 DNA reads as TGCGCCAGCAGCCAAGAACAATCCCTCTTAGCGGGAGGATTCTACGAGCAGTACTTC.

This clone came up once. The J gene is TRBJ2-1, the V gene TRBV7-9; D not certain. Germline-derived CDR1 and CDR2 are SEHNR and FQNEAQ (reference sequence). The germline V and J ends were trimmed by 4 bases and 0 bases, with 16 bases remaining between them. The CDR3 is 17 amino acids. The CDR3 region is CASSSFQLSGSYNEQFF. The CDR3 DNA reads as TGTGCCAGCAGCTCCTTCCAACTGTCAGGCTCCTACAATGAGCAGTTCTTC.

This clone was recorded only once. This chain links TRBV11-2 with TRBJ2-7, with 7 positions matching TRBD2. Germline loops: CDR1 SGHAT, CDR2 FQNNGV. V dropped 2 bases and J dropped 3; count of bases not matched to a gene: 7. The CDR3 extends over 15 amino acids. The CDR3 loop reads CASSLSGGSGYEQYF. The CDR3 region has the DNA TGTGCCAGCAGCTTATCAGGCGGGAGCGGCTACGAGCAGTACTTC.

The V and J genes are TRBV10-3 and TRBJ1-1, with unresolved D. The CDR3 sequence is 12 residues long. V was shortened by 0 bases and J by 7 bases, with 6 bases between the two germline ends. Germline CDR1 and CDR2: ENHRY and SYGVKD. In DNA form, the CDR3 reads TGTGCCATCAGTGAGTCGTTGCGTGAAGCTTTCTTT. Protein: CAISESLREAFF.

This rearrangement joins TRBV5-4 to TRBJ2-1; 13 nucleotides line up with TRBD2. Trimming cost V 0 bases and J 10 bases; bases outside gene matches: 7. CDR3 length: 16 residues. Germline lookup yields CDR1 SGHNT and CDR2 YYREEE (reference sequence). In nucleotides, the CDR3 is TGTGCCAGCAGCTTGGAACTAGCGGGAGGGCCAGGCGAGCAGTTCTTC. It codes for CASSLELAGGPGEQFF.

This clone was recorded only once. V and J are TRBV14 and TRBJ2-7; 7 positions match TRBD1. With 6 bases clipped from V and 5 bases from J, the junction kept 7 bases outside the gene matches. This CDR3 is 13 amino acids long. The germline CDR1 and CDR2 sequences are SGHDN and FVKESK. The CDR3 here is CASRRQGGDEQYF. In nucleotides, the CDR3 is TGTGCCAGCAGACGACAGGGTGGTGACGAGCAGTACTTC.

The rearrangement uses TRBV14 and TRBJ2-1; 14 bases fit TRBD2. V lost 3 bases and J lost 8; bases outside the gene matches: 3. From germline, CDR1 is SGHDN and CDR2 FVKESK. The CDR3 has 15 residues. CDR3 sequence (DNA): TGTGCCAGCAGCCAGGGGACTAGCGGGAGCGATGAGCAGTTCTTC. Encoded protein: CASSQGTSGSDEQFF.

The chain links TRBV5-5 to TRBJ2-5; 7 nucleotides line up with TRBD1. The CDR3 runs to 16 residues. CDR1 and CDR2 from the germline V gene are SGHKS and YYEKEE (reference sequence). V was pared by 4 bases and J by 1 base, with 10 bases of the junction left unmatched. CDR3 DNA sequence: TGTGCCAGCAGCAGGTCCGGGACAGACCCCCAAGAGACCCAGTACTTC. Its protein product is CASSRSGTDPQETQYF.

The chain uses TRBV11-2 and TRBJ1-1; 8 nucleotides line up with TRBD1. The CDR3 totals 17 residues. Germline CDR1 SGHAT, CDR2 FQNNGV. V shed 4 bases, J shed 0 bases, and the junction held 10 bases outside the gene matches. The DNA of the CDR3 is TGTGCCAGCAGCTCCCGGACAGGGAGGTGGATGAACACTGAAGCTTTCTTT. Amino acid sequence: CASSSRTGRWMNTEAFF.

The chain uses TRBV5-1 and TRBJ1-2; D remains ambiguous. Germline CDR1 is SGHRS and CDR2 is YFSETQ. With 4 bases removed from V and 4 bases from J, the gap between germline ends came to 17 bases. The CDR3 is 15 residues long. The CDR3 DNA is TGCGCCAGCAGCCCGACACGAATCGGGAGCTATGGCTACACCTTC. It translates to CASSPTRIGSYGYTF.

The chain is built from TRBV19 and TRBJ1-1; TRBD1 aligns across 7 bases. The CDR3 contains 14 residues. V shed 5 bases and J 1 base; nucleotides not matched to a gene: 4. CDR1 is LNHDA and CDR2 is SQIVND in the germline V gene (reference sequence). CDR3 sequence (DNA): TGTGCCAGTAGTCAAAGGACAGGGAACACTGAAGCTTTCTTT. Its protein is CASSQRTGNTEAFF.

V is TRBV9 and J is TRBJ1-2; D possibly corresponds to TRBD1 (6 bases). The germline CDR1 and CDR2 sequences are SGDLS and YYNGEE. The length of the CDR3 is 15 residues. With 4 bases removed from V and 4 bases from J, the gap between germline ends came to 17 bases. Here the CDR3 reads CASSPPPTGTYGYTF. The CDR3 DNA is TGTGCCAGCAGCCCTCCACCGACAGGAACCTATGGCTACACCTTC.

The CDR3 DNA sequence: TGTGCTAGTGGTCCCCGCCCGGGACAGGAGTTTGGAGAGACCCAGTACTTC. It is translated as CASGPRPGQEFGETQYF. V gene TRBV12-5 combines with J gene TRBJ2-5; 8 bases match TRBD1. This CDR3 is 17 amino acids long. Unmatched junction bases numbered 15, after V lost 5 bases and J lost 4 bases. Germline CDR1 is LGHNT and CDR2 is FRNRAP.

This clone was picked up one time. The rearrangement links TRBV11-2 to TRBJ2-2, with D maybe TRBD2 (5 bases). This CDR3 contains 14 residues. Trimming stripped 4 bases from V and 6 bases from J, with 12 bases between. Germline-derived CDR1 and CDR2 are SGHAT and FQNNGV. Here the CDR3 DNA reads TGTGCCAGCAGCTATCTAGCCATCCCCGGGGAGCTGTTTTTT. This encodes CASSYLAIPGELFF.

The J gene is TRBJ1-2, the V gene TRBV30, with 7 bases that match TRBD1. The trim removed 3 bases at V and 5 bases at J, leaving 6 bases unmatched. The CDR3 is 13 amino acids. Germline CDR1 GTSNPN, CDR2 SVGIG (reference sequence). The CDR3: CAWRPGGKYGYTF. The CDR3 DNA reads as TGTGCCTGGAGACCAGGGGGTAAATATGGCTACACCTTC. Looking up the rest from reference TRBV30 and TRBJ1-2 gives the full variable domain: SQTIHQWPATLVQPVGSPLSLECTVEGTSNPNLYWYRQAAGRGLQLLFYSVGIGQISSEVPQNLSASRPQDRQFILSSKKLLLSDSGFYLCAWRPGGKYGYTFGSGTRLTVV.

The rearrangement joins TRBV6-5 to TRBJ2-1; D not resolved. The V end was cut by 10 bases, the J end by 0 bases, with 10 bases between. CDR3 length: 13 amino acids. Germline loops: CDR1 MNHEY, CDR2 SVGAGI. DNA of the CDR3: TGTGCCACCTTTACACACTCCTACAATGAGCAGTTCTTC. Translated, it gives CATFTHSYNEQFF.